A single sample gave rise to the 29 T cell receptor beta chains below, sequenced in a study of shared clonotypes between healthy human individuals. Naive CD8 cells comprised CD45RO-negative, CCR7-positively selected cells, excluding terminally differentiated effector memory CD45RA+ cells. Data came from immunoSEQ multiplex PCR; TCRdb stores just in-frame clones and leaves some out. The sample yields around 2,000,000 clones, about 92% seen once. Material: naive CD8+ T cells from PBMCs. These receptors originate from a man between 18 and 29 years old in good health. Some clones in this sample may be carry-over from other donors' samples.

This sequence joins TRBV21-1 and TRBJ2-1; the D call of TRBD1 is as the table states it, not checked on the DNA. TRBV21-1 is termed a pseudogene. The length of the CDR3 is 19 residues. CDR3 nucleotide sequence: TGTGCCAGCAGCAAAGACGGTACTCATTCAGCAGGTCCAACCTTTGAGCAGTTCTTC. This translates into CASSKDGTHSAGPTFEQFF.

This CDR3 reads CASSGRKTVYNEQFF. The CDR3 DNA reads TGCGCCAGCAGCGGCAGGAAAACCGTCTACAATGAGCAGTTCTTC. This chain uses TRBV5-1 with TRBJ2-1; D ambiguous. V was clipped by 4 bases and J by 3 bases, with 14 bases between them. Germline CDR1 SGHRS, CDR2 YFSETQ. The CDR3 spans 15 residues.

The genes are TRBV5-6 and TRBJ2-7; D not resolved. The CDR3 contains 14 residues. The V and J ends lost 0 bases and 2 bases respectively, with 9 bases between them. The germline V gene has CDR1 SGHDT and CDR2 YYEEEE. The CDR3 loop is CASSLGNEAYEQYF. Here the CDR3 DNA reads TGTGCCAGCAGCTTGGGGAACGAAGCCTACGAGCAGTACTTC.

The chain has TRBV9 and TRBJ2-1, with 10 positions matching TRBD1. V was clipped by 0 bases and J by 9 bases; unmatched bases: 6. CDR1 SGDLS and CDR2 YYNGEE come from the germline V gene. The CDR3 covers 15 residues. This chain's CDR3 is CASSVGTGGSGEQFF. CDR3 nucleotides: TGTGCCAGCAGCGTAGGGACAGGGGGTTCGGGTGAGCAGTTCTTC.

The gene calls are TRBV11-2 and TRBJ2-7; D perhaps matches TRBD1 (5 bases). CDR1 is SGHAT and CDR2 is FQNNGV in the germline V gene. CDR3 length: 14 amino acids. V lost 1 base and J lost 3, with 10 bases in between. CDR3 nucleotides: TGTGCCAGCAGCTTAGCGCAGGGCGACTACGAGCAGTACTTC. It is translated as CASSLAQGDYEQYF.

V gene TRBV7-6 combines with J gene TRBJ2-7, with a weak D call TRBD1 (6 bases). The CDR3 is 13 amino acids. Trimming removed 6 bases at V and 4 bases at J, with 13 bases between. Germline V lookup: CDR1 SGHVS, CDR2 FNYEAQ. CDR3 residues: CASRDRTGYEQYF. CDR3 DNA sequence: TGTGCCAGCAGGGATAGAACAGGGTACGAGCAGTACTTC. Using reference TRBV7-6 and TRBJ2-7 for the parts outside the CDR3, the full variable domain is GAGVSQSPRYKVTKRGQDVALRCDPISGHVSLYWYRQALGQGPEFLTYFNYEAQQDKSGLPNDRFSAERPEGSISTLTIQRTEQRDSAMYRCASRDRTGYEQYFGPGTRLTVT.

The gene calls are TRBV29-1 and TRBJ2-7, with D perhaps TRBD1 (6 bases). The CDR3 consists of 14 residues. Trimming stripped 2 bases from V and 0 bases from J, with 11 bases between. Germline loops: CDR1 SQVTM, CDR2 ANQGSEA. For the CDR3, the DNA is TGCAGCGTTGAATACCAGGGGAACTCCTACGAGCAGTACTTC. Translating it yields CSVEYQGNSYEQYF.

The sample holds one count of this clone. The chain links TRBV4-1 to TRBJ2-3; possibly TRBD1 or TRBD2 for D (6 bases each). The CDR3 extends over 16 amino acids. Germline loops: CDR1 MGHRA, CDR2 YSYEKL. Trimming shortened V by 1 base and J by 5 bases, and 16 bases separated the two germline ends. The CDR3 nucleotides read TGCGCCAGCAGCCAAGTGGGGACGGGGGCCGGAGATACGCAGTATTTT. It specifies CASSQVGTGAGDTQYF.

This clone came up once. J is TRBJ2-1 and V is TRBV27, with D unresolved. This CDR3 spans 13 amino acids. Germline V gene sequence: CDR1 MNHEY, CDR2 SMNVEV (reference sequence). V was pared by 6 bases and J by 2 bases, with 8 bases between. CDR3 region: CASSKNPYNEQFF. The CDR3 region has the DNA TGTGCCAGCAGCAAGAATCCCTACAATGAGCAGTTCTTC.

This chain links TRBV25-1 with TRBJ1-1; no clear D gene. With 1 base removed from V and 7 bases from J, the gap between germline ends came to 19 bases. The CDR3 contains 16 residues. Germline values: CDR1 MGHDK, CDR2 SYGVNS. CDR3: CASSESSTGAAFEAFF. DNA of the CDR3: TGTGCCAGCAGTGAATCCTCCACGGGTGCGGCCTTTGAAGCTTTCTTT.

The V and J genes are TRBV7-9 and TRBJ1-1; no firm D call. Germline CDR1 SEHNR, CDR2 FQNEAQ (reference sequence). The CDR3 totals 14 residues. Trimming pared 4 bases from V and 0 bases from J, leaving 9 bases between. The CDR3 DNA reads as TGTGCCAGCAGCTCCATCAGCCTGAACACTGAAGCTTTCTTT. Protein sequence: CASSSISLNTEAFF.

The V and J genes are TRBV9 and TRBJ2-1; 9 bases align to TRBD1. Per the germline V gene, CDR1 is SGDLS and CDR2 is YYNGEE. J was trimmed by 7 bases and V by 0 bases; bases with no gene match: 11. The CDR3 has 17 residues. In DNA, the CDR3 is TGTGCCAGCAGCGTAGAAATATCCGGGACAGGGAGGAATGAGCAGTTCTTC. Its translation: CASSVEISGTGRNEQFF.

The chain is built from TRBV28 and TRBJ2-1; 9 nucleotides line up with TRBD2. The length of the CDR3 is 15 residues. V shed 7 bases and J 7 bases; nucleotides not matched to a gene: 11. Germline CDR1 is MDHEN and CDR2 is SYDVKM. The CDR3 DNA reads TGTGCCAGCACCAAGACAGGGCGGGAGGGAAATGAGCAGTTCTTC. Protein product: CASTKTGREGNEQFF.

This clone was seen a single time. V gene TRBV5-6 combines with J gene TRBJ2-5, with D hard to call. V lost 2 bases, J lost 5 bases, and 13 bases lay in between. The CDR3 totals 14 residues. The germline gives CDR1 SGHDT, CDR2 YYEEEE. This CDR3 reads CASSFSPAPETQYF. The CDR3 region has the DNA TGTGCCAGCAGCTTTTCACCAGCCCCGGAGACCCAGTACTTC.

Written as DNA, the CDR3 is TGTGCCAGCAGGATGGGACAGGGGAACAACGAGCAGTACTTC. It yields the protein CASRMGQGNNEQYF. The chain carries TRBV2 and TRBJ2-7; 10 nucleotides agree with TRBD1. The V segment lost 6 bases and the J segment 5 bases; nucleotides outside the gene matches: 7. The CDR3 extends over 14 amino acids. CDR1 and CDR2 from the germline V gene are SNHLY and FYNNEI.

The chain couples TRBV27 to TRBJ1-1; no reliable D call. The V end was cut by 7 bases, the J end by 3 bases, with 15 bases between. Germline assignment: CDR1 MNHEY and CDR2 SMNVEV (reference sequence). CDR3 size: 14 residues. The CDR3 DNA reads TGTGCCAGCACCCTCCCCCCGAGGGACACTGAAGCTTTCTTT. This sequence encodes CASTLPPRDTEAFF.

The chain combines TRBV6-5 with TRBJ1-5; tentative D call: TRBD1 (5 bases). The CDR3 is made up of 16 amino acids. The germline V and J ends were trimmed by 4 bases and 6 bases, with 19 bases remaining between them. Germline V gene data show CDR1 as MNHEY and CDR2 as SVGAGI. The CDR3 loop reads CASSSEGAGYGQPQHF. CDR3 in DNA: TGTGCCAGCAGTTCAGAAGGGGCCGGGTACGGTCAGCCCCAGCATTTT.

The chain carries TRBV7-9 and TRBJ1-3; D is unresolved. This CDR3 is 13 amino acids long. V was pared by 7 bases and J by 8 bases, with 15 bases between. The germline CDR1 and CDR2 sequences are SEHNR and FQNEAQ (reference sequence). The CDR3: CASTPIGLDTIYF. CDR3 nucleotides: TGTGCCAGCACCCCCATCGGGTTGGACACCATATATTTT.

The CDR3 region is CASSLGVGRELYEQYF. The CDR3 DNA is TGTGCCAGCAGCTTAGGAGTCGGGAGGGAGCTCTACGAGCAGTACTTC. V is TRBV5-6 and J is TRBJ2-7; TRBD2 agrees at 8 bases. Germline-derived CDR1 and CDR2 are SGHDT and YYEEEE. The CDR3 covers 16 residues. The ends lost 2 bases at V and 3 bases at J; junction bases unmatched: 10.

Concerning this clone itself: The sample contains more than one DNA sequence encoding this CDR3. The gene calls are TRBV9 and TRBJ2-7; the match to TRBD2 covers 12 bases. The germline V gene has CDR1 SGDLS and CDR2 YYNGEE. The CDR3 totals 14 residues. V lost 5 bases and J lost 2; bases outside the gene matches: 2. The CDR3 loop is CASSPSGRAYEQYF. DNA for the CDR3: TGTGCCAGCAGTCCTAGCGGGAGGGCCTACGAGCAGTACTTC. The full variable domain, its missing parts supplied by reference TRBV9 and TRBJ2-7, is DSGVTQTPKHLITATGQRVTLRCSPRSGDLSVYWYQQSLDQGLQFLIQYYNGEERAKGNILERFSAQQFPDLHSELNLSSLELGDSALYFCASSPSGRAYEQYFGPGTRLTVT.

This clone has a single count. The chain employs TRBV27 and TRBJ1-3; no firm D call. Between the trimmed V and J ends, which lost 4 bases and 4 bases, there was a span of 20 bases. The CDR3 runs 17 residues. Germline loops: CDR1 MNHEY, CDR2 SMNVEV (reference sequence). The CDR3 DNA reads as TGTGCCAGCAGTTCCACTGTGCCGGGTACCCAAGGAAACACCATATATTTT. Its translation is CASSSTVPGTQGNTIYF.

This chain links TRBV27 with TRBJ1-2; tentatively, D is TRBD1 (6 bases). Germline V CDR1 and CDR2: MNHEY, SMNVEV (reference sequence). The CDR3 length is 15 residues. V lost 9 bases, J lost 8 bases, and 25 bases lay in between. CDR3 in DNA: TGTGCCAGTTGTCTGGCGGCAGGGGAAAGGGTCGGCTACACCTTC. Its translation: CASCLAAGERVGYTF.

This chain uses TRBV7-6 with TRBJ2-3, with 15 nucleotides matching TRBD2. The CDR3 is 18 residues long. Germline V gene lookup returns CDR1 SGHVS and CDR2 FNYEAQ. V gave up 5 bases and J gave up 2 bases; unmatched junction bases: 8. CDR3 nucleotide sequence: TGTGCCAGCAGCCCGGGACTAGCGGGAGGTGTCGTCACAGATACGCAGTATTTT. Amino acid sequence: CASSPGLAGGVVTDTQYF.

CDR3 amino acids: CASSLAPGAGVYEQYF. The CDR3 nucleotides read TGTGCCAGCAGCTTGGCCCCAGGGGCGGGGGTCTACGAGCAGTACTTC. The chain combines TRBV27 with TRBJ2-7, with D possibly being TRBD2 (7 bases). The CDR3 is 16 amino acids. The V gene's germline CDR1 is MNHEY and CDR2 SMNVEV (reference sequence). The germline V and J ends were trimmed by 6 bases and 3 bases, with 21 bases remaining between them.

This chain uses TRBV12-5 with TRBJ2-2, with a weak D call TRBD1 (6 bases). This CDR3 is built from 16 residues. Germline V gene data show CDR1 as LGHNT and CDR2 as FRNRAP. The V and J ends lost 3 bases and 3 bases respectively, with 14 bases between them. Here the CDR3 reads CASGLLPGHYTGELFF. CDR3 DNA sequence: TGTGCTAGTGGTTTATTGCCGGGACATTACACCGGGGAGCTGTTTTTT.

V usage is TRBV27 and J usage is TRBJ2-7; a possible D gene is TRBD2 (6 bases). The CDR3 consists of 15 residues. CDR1 and CDR2 from the germline V gene are MNHEY and SMNVEV (reference sequence). V lost 6 bases and J lost 6, with 21 bases in between. The CDR3 region has the DNA TGTGCCAGCAGCCAATCGGGAGAAGGTCTGGGCGAGCAGTACTTC. Amino acids: CASSQSGEGLGEQYF.

The J gene is TRBJ1-2, the V gene TRBV13, with D possibly being TRBD1 (5 bases). CDR3 length: 16 amino acids. Germline CDR1 PRHDT, CDR2 FYEKMQ (reference sequence). V lost 2 bases and J lost 4, with 17 bases in between. The CDR3 sequence: CASSLRRGRSSYGYTF. The CDR3 nucleotides read TGTGCCAGCAGCTTAAGGAGGGGCCGGAGTAGCTATGGCTACACCTTC. Looking up the rest from reference TRBV13 and TRBJ1-2 gives the full variable domain: AAGVIQSPRHLIKEKRETATLKCYPIPRHDTVYWYQQGPGQDPQFLISFYEKMQSDKGSIPDRFSAQQFSDYHSELNMSSLELGDSALYFCASSLRRGRSSYGYTFGSGTRLTVV.

J is TRBJ2-1 and V is TRBV12-2; the table's TRBD2 call for D was not verified on the DNA. TRBV12-2 is a recognized pseudogene. The CDR3 sequence is 13 residues long. The CDR3 DNA reads TGTGCAAGTCGCTTTATCCTCTACAATGAGCAGTTCTTC. Amino acids: CASRFILYNEQFF.

The chain joins TRBV27 to TRBJ2-1, with TRBD2 matching over 16 bases. CDR3 length: 17 amino acids. After removal of 7 bases from V and 7 bases from J, the junction contained 10 bases not matched to a gene. Germline V gene sequence: CDR1 MNHEY, CDR2 SMNVEV (reference sequence). The CDR3 DNA reads as TGTGCCAGCACCCCCGCGGGACTAGCGGGAGGGGGGAATGAGCAGTTCTTC. This encodes CASTPAGLAGGGNEQFF.